What follows describes a single T cell receptor beta chain. When the RNA was reverse transcribed, random hexamers were used with an input of 0.5 to 1 ug. TCRdb redid the calling of the immunoSEQ multiplex PCR reads with MiXCR, one entry per CDR3 protein. This table has about 85,000 distinct CDR3 sequences, roughly 94% appearing once. The sample is drawn from a study of CD8 T cells in Susac syndrome. The specimen sequenced was CD8+ T cells from PBMCs. This receptor was obtained from a human donor in good health.

The CDR3 region has the DNA TGTGCCAGCAGGCTAGGGGATGATACGCAGTATTTT. This encodes CASRLGDDTQYF. The rearrangement links TRBV27 to TRBJ2-3, with a possible D match to TRBD1 (5 bases). This CDR3 comprises 12 residues. The germline CDR1 and CDR2 sequences are MNHEY and SMNVEV (reference sequence). Trimming took off 6 bases at V and 6 bases at J, with 10 bases between the two ends.